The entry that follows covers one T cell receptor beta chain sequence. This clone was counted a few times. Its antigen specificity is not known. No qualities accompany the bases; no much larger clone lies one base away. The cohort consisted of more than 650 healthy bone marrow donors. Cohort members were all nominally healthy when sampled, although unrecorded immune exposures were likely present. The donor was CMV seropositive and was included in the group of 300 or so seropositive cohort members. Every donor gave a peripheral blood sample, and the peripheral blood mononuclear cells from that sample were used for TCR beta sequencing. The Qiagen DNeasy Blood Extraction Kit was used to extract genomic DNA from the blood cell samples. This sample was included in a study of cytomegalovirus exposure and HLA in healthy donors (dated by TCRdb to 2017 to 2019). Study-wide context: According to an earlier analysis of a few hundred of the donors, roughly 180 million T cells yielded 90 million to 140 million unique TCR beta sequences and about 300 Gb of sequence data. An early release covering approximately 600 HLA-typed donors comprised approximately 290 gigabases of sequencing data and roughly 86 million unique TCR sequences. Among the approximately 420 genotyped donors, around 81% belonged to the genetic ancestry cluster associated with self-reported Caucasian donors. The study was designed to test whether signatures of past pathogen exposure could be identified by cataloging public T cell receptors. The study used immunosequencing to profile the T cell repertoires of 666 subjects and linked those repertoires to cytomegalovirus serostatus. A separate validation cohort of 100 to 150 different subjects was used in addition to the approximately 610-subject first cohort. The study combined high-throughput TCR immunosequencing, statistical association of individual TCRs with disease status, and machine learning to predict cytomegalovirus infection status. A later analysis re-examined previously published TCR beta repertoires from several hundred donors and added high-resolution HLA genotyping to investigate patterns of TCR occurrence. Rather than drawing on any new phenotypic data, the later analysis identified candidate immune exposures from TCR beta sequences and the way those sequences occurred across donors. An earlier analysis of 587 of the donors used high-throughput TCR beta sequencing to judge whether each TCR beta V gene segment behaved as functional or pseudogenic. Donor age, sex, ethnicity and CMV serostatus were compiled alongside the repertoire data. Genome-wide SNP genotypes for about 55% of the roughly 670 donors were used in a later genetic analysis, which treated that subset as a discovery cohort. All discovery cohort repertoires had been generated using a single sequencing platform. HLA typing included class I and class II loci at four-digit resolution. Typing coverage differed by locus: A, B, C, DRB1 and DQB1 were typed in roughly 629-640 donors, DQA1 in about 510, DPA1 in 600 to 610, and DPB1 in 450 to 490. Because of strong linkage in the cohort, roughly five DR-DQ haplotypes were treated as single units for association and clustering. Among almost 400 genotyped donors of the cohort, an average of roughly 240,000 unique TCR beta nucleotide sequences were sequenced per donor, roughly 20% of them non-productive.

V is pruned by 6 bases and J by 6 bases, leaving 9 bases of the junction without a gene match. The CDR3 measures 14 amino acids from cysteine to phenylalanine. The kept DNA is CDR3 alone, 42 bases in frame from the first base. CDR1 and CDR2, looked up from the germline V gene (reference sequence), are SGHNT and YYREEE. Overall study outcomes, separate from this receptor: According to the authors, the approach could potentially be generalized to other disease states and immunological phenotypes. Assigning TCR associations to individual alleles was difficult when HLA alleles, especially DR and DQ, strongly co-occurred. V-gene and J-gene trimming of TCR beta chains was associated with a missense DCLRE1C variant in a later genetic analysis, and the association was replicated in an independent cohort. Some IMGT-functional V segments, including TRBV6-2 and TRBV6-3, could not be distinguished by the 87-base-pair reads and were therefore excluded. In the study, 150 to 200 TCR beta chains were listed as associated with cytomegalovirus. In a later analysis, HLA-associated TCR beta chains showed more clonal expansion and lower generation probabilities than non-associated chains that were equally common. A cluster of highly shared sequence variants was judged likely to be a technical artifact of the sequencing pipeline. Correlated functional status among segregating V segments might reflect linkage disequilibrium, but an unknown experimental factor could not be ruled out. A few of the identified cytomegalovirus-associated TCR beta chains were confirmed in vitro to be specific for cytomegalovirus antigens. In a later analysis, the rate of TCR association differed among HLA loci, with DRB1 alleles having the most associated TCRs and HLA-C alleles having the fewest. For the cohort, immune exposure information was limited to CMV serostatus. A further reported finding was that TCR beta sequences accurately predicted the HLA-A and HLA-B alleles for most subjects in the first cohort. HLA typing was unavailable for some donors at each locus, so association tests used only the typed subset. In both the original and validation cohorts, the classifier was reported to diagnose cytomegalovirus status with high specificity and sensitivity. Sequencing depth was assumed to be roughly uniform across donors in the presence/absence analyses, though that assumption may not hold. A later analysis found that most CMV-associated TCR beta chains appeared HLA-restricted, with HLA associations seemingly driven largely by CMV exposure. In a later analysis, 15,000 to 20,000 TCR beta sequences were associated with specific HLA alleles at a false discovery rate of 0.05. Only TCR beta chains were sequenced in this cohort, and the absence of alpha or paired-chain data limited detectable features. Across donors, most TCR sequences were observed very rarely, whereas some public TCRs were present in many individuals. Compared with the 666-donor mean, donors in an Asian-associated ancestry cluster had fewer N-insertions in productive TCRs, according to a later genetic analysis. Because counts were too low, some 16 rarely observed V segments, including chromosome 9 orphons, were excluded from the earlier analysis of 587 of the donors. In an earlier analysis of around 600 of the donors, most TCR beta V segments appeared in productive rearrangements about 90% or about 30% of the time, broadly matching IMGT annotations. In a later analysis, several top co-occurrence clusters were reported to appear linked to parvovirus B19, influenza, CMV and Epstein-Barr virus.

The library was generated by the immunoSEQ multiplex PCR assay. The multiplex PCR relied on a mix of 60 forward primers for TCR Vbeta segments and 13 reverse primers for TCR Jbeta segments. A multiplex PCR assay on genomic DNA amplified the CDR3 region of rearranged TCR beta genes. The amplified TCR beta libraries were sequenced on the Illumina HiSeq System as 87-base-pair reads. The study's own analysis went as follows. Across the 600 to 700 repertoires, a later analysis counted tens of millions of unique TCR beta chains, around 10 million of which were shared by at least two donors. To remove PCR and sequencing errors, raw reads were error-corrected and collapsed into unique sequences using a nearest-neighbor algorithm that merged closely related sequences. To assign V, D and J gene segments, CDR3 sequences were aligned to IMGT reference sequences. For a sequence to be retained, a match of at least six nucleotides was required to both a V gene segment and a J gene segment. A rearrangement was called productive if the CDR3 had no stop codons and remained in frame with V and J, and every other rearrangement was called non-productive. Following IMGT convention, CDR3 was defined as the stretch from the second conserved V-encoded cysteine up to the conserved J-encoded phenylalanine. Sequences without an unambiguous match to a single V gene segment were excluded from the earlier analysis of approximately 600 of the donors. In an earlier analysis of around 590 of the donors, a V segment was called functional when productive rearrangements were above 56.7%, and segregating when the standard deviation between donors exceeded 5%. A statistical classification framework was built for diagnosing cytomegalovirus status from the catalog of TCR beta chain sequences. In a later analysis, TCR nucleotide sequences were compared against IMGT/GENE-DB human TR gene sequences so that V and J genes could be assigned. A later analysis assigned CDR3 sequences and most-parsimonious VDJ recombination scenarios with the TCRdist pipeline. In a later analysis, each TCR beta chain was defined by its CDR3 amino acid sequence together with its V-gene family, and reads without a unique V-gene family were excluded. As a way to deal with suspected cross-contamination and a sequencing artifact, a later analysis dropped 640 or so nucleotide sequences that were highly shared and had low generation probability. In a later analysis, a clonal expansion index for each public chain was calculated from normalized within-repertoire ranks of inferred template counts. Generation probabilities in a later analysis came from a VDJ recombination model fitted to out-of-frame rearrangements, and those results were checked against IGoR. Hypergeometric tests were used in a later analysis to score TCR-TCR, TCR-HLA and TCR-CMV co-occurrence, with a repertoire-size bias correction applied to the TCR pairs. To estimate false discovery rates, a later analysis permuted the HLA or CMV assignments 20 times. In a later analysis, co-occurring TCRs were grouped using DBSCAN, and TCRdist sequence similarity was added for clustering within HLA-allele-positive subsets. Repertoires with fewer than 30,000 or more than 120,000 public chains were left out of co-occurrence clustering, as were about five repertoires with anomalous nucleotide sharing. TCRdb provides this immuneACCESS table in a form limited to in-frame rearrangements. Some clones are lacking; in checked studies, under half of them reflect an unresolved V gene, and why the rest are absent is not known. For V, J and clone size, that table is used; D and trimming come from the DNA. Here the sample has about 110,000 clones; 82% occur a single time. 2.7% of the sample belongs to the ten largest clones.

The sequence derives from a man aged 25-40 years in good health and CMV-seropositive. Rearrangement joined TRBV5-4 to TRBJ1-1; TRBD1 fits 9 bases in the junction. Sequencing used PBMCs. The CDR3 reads CASTPDRGAAEAFF. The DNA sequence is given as TGTGCCAGCACCCCCGACAGGGGGGCGGCTGAAGCTTTCTTT.